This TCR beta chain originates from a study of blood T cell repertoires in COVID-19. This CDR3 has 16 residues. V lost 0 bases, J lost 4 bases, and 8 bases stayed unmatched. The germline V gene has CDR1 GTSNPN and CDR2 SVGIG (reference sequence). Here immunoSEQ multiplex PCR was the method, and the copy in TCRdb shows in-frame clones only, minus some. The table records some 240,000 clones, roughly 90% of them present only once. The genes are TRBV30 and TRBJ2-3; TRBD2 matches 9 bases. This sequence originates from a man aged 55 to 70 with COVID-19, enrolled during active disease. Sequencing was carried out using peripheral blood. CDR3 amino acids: CAWSVYGRGGPDTQYF. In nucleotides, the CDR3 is TGTGCCTGGAGTGTATATGGGCGGGGGGGTCCAGATACGCAGTATTTT.